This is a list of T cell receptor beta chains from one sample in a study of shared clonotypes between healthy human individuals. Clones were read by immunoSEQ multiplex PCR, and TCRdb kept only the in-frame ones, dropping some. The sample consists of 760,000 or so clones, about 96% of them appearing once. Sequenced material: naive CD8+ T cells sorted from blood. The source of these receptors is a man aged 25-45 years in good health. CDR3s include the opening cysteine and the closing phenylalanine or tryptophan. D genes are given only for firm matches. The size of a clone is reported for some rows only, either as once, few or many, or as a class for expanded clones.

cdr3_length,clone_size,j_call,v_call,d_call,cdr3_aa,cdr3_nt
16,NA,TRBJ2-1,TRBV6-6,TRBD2,CASCLPRLADYNEQFF,TGTGCCAGCTGCCTACCCCGACTAGCGGATTACAATGAGCAGTTCTTC
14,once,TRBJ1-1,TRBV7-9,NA,CASSLYGETTEAFF,TGTGCCAGCAGCTTATACGGGGAGACCACTGAAGCTTTCTTT
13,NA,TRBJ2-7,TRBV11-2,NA,CASSLHRSYEQYF,TGTGCCAGCAGCCTCCACCGCTCCTACGAGCAGTACTTC
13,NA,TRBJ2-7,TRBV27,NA,CASSLRGRGEQYF,TGTGCCAGCAGTTTAAGGGGGAGAGGGGAGCAGTACTTC
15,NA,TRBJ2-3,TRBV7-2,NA,CATPRPSGRHRTQYF,TGTGCCACCCCCCGGCCAAGCGGCCGACATCGGACGCAGTATTTT
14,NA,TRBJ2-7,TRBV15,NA,CATSRDRGTYEQYF,TGTGCCACCAGCAGAGATCGCGGGACCTACGAGCAGTACTTC
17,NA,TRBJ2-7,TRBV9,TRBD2,CASSPGTSGRGSYEQYF,TGTGCCAGCAGCCCTGGGACTAGCGGGAGGGGGTCCTACGAGCAGTACTTC
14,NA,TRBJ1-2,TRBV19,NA,CASSPGQSNYGYTF,TGTGCCAGTAGCCCCGGGCAGAGCAACTATGGCTACACCTTC
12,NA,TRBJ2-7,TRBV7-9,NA,CASSQESGEQYF,TGTGCCAGCAGCCAAGAATCAGGCGAGCAGTACTTC
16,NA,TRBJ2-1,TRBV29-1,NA,CSVGGGQSSSYNEQFF,TGCAGCGTTGGCGGGGGACAGTCGAGCTCCTACAATGAGCAGTTCTTC
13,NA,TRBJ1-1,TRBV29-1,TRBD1,CSVVRQGVIEAFF,TGCAGCGTTGTGCGACAGGGGGTTATTGAAGCTTTCTTT
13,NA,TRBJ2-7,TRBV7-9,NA,CASSLTSVDEQYF,TGTGCCAGCAGCCTCACCTCAGTGGACGAGCAGTACTTC
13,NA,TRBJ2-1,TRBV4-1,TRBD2,CASNLAGDNEQFF,TGCGCCAGCAATCTAGCGGGGGACAATGAGCAGTTCTTC
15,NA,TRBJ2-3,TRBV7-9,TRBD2,CASSLGASGEGTQYF,TGTGCCAGCAGCTTAGGTGCTAGCGGAGAGGGTACGCAGTATTTT
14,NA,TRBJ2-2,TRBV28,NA,CASSLDVNTGELFF,TGTGCCAGCAGTTTAGACGTAAACACCGGGGAGCTGTTTTTT
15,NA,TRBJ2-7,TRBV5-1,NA,CASSLVGTPTYEQYF,TGCGCCAGCAGCTTGGTCGGGACACCAACCTACGAGCAGTACTTC
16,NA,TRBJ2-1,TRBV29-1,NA,CSARSPWGVADNEQFF,TGCAGCGCTCGATCCCCATGGGGAGTAGCGGACAATGAGCAGTTCTTC
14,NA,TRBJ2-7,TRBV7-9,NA,CASSLDPNSYEQYF,TGTGCCAGCAGCTTAGATCCCAATTCCTACGAGCAGTACTTC
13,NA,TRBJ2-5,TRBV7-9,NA,CASSPPTQETQYF,TGTGCCAGCAGCCCCCCCACCCAAGAGACCCAGTACTTC
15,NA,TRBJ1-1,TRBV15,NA,CATSLDQDSTIEAFF,TGTGCCACCAGCCTTGATCAGGACAGCACAATAGAAGCTTTCTTT
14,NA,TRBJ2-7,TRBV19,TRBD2,CASSMYGGAYEQYF,TGTGCCAGTAGTATGTACGGGGGGGCCTACGAGCAGTACTTC
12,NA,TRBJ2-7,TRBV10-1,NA,CASSESRGEQYF,TGCGCCAGCAGTGAGTCGAGGGGCGAGCAGTACTTC
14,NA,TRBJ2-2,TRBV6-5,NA,CASSYGGGTGELFF,TGTGCCAGCAGTTATGGAGGGGGCACCGGGGAGCTGTTTTTT
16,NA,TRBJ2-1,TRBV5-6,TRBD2,CASSLGSGRGYNEQFF,TGTGCCAGCAGCTTGGGTAGCGGGAGGGGCTACAATGAGCAGTTCTTC
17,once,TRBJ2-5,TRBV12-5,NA,CASGLVRGPSGEETQYF,TGTGCTAGTGGTTTGGTACGGGGCCCCTCCGGGGAAGAGACCCAGTACTTC
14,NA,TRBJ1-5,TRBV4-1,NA,CASSQATGNQPQHF,TGCGCCAGCAGCCAAGCTACAGGTAATCAGCCCCAGCATTTT
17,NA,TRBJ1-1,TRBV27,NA,CASSLSKGIRRGTEAFF,TGTGCCAGCAGTTTAAGTAAGGGTATCCGTCGTGGCACTGAAGCTTTCTTT
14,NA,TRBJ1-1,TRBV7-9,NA,CASSLAGRLTEAFF,TGTGCCAGCAGCTTAGCTGGCAGGTTAACTGAAGCTTTCTTT
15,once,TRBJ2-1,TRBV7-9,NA,CASNRRESSYNEQFF,TGTGCCAGCAACCGGCGGGAAAGCTCCTACAATGAGCAGTTCTTC
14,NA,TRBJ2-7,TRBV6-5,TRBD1,CASSSGQGAYEQYF,TGTGCCAGCAGCTCGGGACAGGGGGCCTACGAGCAGTACTTC
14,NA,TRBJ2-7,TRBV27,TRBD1,CASSSRTGWDEQYF,TGTGCCAGCAGTTCAAGGACAGGGTGGGACGAGCAGTACTTC
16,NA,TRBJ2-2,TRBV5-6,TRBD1,CASSLPQGVYTGELFF,TGTGCCAGCAGCCTTCCGCAGGGGGTCTACACCGGGGAGCTGTTTTTT
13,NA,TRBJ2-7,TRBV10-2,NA,CASSDGQPYEQYF,TGCGCCAGCAGTGACGGGCAGCCCTACGAGCAGTACTTC
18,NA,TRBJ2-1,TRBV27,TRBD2,CASSLEFGREKTYNEQFF,TGTGCCAGCAGTTTAGAGTTCGGGCGGGAGAAGACCTACAATGAGCAGTTCTTC
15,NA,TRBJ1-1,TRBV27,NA,CASSLQQSPVTEAFF,TGTGCCAGCAGTCTCCAACAGTCCCCTGTTACTGAAGCTTTCTTT
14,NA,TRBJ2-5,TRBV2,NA,CASTTRNRIETQYF,TGTGCCAGCACTACGAGGAATAGAATTGAGACCCAGTACTTC
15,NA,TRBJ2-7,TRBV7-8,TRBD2,CASSLAPTSGYEQYF,TGTGCCAGCAGCTTAGCGCCGACTAGCGGATACGAGCAGTACTTC
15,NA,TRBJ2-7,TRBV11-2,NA,CASSFPASASYEQYF,TGTGCCAGCAGCTTCCCAGCTAGCGCCTCCTACGAGCAGTACTTC
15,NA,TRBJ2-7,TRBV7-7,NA,CASRRPGTRPYEQYF,TGTGCTAGCAGGCGTCCCGGGACCAGGCCCTACGAGCAGTACTTC
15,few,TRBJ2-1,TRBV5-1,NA,CASSLEVGRYNEQFF,TGCGCCAGCAGCTTGGAAGTGGGAAGGTATAATGAGCAGTTCTTC
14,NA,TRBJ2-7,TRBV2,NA,CASSPVASSYEQYF,TGTGCCAGCTCCCCCGTAGCGAGCTCCTACGAGCAGTACTTC
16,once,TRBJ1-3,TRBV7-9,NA,CASSLVGAGSGNTIYF,TGTGCCAGCAGCTTAGTTGGCGCTGGCTCTGGAAACACCATATATTTT
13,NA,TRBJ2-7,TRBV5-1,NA,CASSPDSPYEQYF,TGCGCCAGCAGCCCGGACAGCCCCTACGAGCAGTACTTC
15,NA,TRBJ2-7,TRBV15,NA,CATSRGTSGAYEQYF,TGTGCCACCAGCAGGGGGACGAGCGGAGCCTACGAGCAGTACTTC
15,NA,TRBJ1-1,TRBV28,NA,CASSLTALSVTEAFF,TGTGCCAGCAGTTTGACAGCCCTATCGGTGACTGAAGCTTTCTTT
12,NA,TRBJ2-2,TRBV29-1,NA,CSVEPAGGELFF,TGCAGCGTTGAACCCGCCGGCGGGGAGCTGTTTTTT
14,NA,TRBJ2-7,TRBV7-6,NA,CASSLAGLPYEQYF,TGTGCCAGCAGCTTGGCCGGACTGCCCTACGAGCAGTACTTC
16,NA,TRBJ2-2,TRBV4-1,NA,CASSQPPGQTTGELFF,TGCGCCAGCAGCCAACCACCGGGACAAACCACCGGGGAGCTGTTTTTT
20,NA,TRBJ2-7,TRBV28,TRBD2,CASSFPTRTSGRLGSYEQYF,TGTGCCAGCAGTTTCCCGACCCGGACTAGCGGGAGGCTTGGGTCCTACGAGCAGTACTTC